Following are 20 T cell receptor beta chains from one sample sequenced in a study of cytomegalovirus exposure and HLA in healthy donors. PCR was performed using 60 Vbeta and 13 Jbeta primers. Assay used: immunoSEQ multiplex PCR; TCRdb lists only in-frame clones, some missing. The table lists 120,000 to 150,000 clones, 80% of them singletons. The sequencing sample was made of PBMCs. These receptors were taken from a man aged 40-50 years in good health and CMV-seropositive.

This clone was counted a single time. CDR3 DNA sequence: TGCGCCAGCAGTGCAACCGGGACAGCTCCCCGGGAGACCCAGTACTTC. Residues: CASSATGTAPRETQYF. V is TRBV10-2 and J is TRBJ2-5, with 7 bases aligning to TRBD1. The trim removed 4 bases at V and 5 bases at J, leaving 13 bases unmatched. The CDR3 is 16 residues long. CDR1 is WSHSY and CDR2 is SAAADI in the germline V gene.

This chain uses TRBV19 with TRBJ2-5, with a weak D call TRBD1 (5 bases). V was clipped by 6 bases and J by 4 bases, with 18 bases between them. The CDR3 loop spans 15 amino acids. CDR1 and CDR2 from the germline V gene are LNHDA and SQIVND (reference sequence). The CDR3 DNA sequence: TGTGCCAGTAGCGGACATCACCCCGGCACAGAGACCCAGTACTTC. The encoded protein is CASSGHHPGTETQYF.

This clone was seen more than once but under ten times. The chain combines TRBV10-2 with TRBJ2-7, with D perhaps matching TRBD1 (6 bases). Germline CDR1 is WSHSY and CDR2 is SAAADI. The CDR3 runs 11 residues. V lost 5 bases, J lost 12 bases, and 14 bases lay in between. This CDR3 reads CASSHQGLMYF. In DNA form, the CDR3 reads TGCGCCAGCAGTCACCAGGGGTTGATGTACTTC.

The rearrangement links TRBV27 to TRBJ2-5; TRBD2 aligns across 8 bases. J was trimmed by 5 bases and V by 1 base; bases with no gene match: 3. The CDR3 is made up of 14 amino acids. CDR1 and CDR2 (germline): MNHEY, SMNVEV (reference sequence). CDR3 bases: TGTGCCAGCAGTTTATGGTCGGGGGGGGAGACCCAGTACTTC. Protein product: CASSLWSGGETQYF.

This chain connects TRBV4-3 to TRBJ2-5, with 10 bases matching TRBD2. Trimming at V came to 0 bases and at J to 4 bases, leaving 8 bases not matched to a gene. The germline V gene has CDR1 LGHNA and CDR2 YSLEER. This CDR3 has 17 amino acids. The CDR3 sequence is CASSQDPQRGGRETQYF. DNA of the CDR3: TGCGCCAGCAGCCAAGATCCCCAGCGGGGGGGCCGAGAGACCCAGTACTTC.

This sequence joins TRBV27 and TRBJ2-2; 7 bases are shared with TRBD1. Per germline, CDR1 MNHEY and CDR2 SMNVEV (reference sequence). V lost 0 bases to trimming and J lost 2 bases; unmatched junction nucleotides: 6. The CDR3 loop spans 17 amino acids. This CDR3 reads CASSLSTGVINTGELFF. The CDR3, as DNA: TGTGCCAGCAGTTTATCCACAGGGGTGATAAACACCGGGGAGCTGTTTTTT.

The chain couples TRBV6-5 to TRBJ2-7; a weak D match, TRBD1 (6 bases). Looked up from germline, CDR1 is MNHEY and CDR2 is SVGAGI. The CDR3 contains 13 residues. The V gene lost 3 bases and the J gene lost 4 bases, with 10 bases spanning the gap. Here the CDR3 DNA reads TGTGCCAGCAGTTATGGACAGCGGTACGAGCAGTACTTC. Translating gives CASSYGQRYEQYF.

This chain connects TRBV5-4 to TRBJ2-1; maybe TRBD2 (6 bases). Trimming shortened V by 2 bases and J by 6 bases, and 12 bases separated the two germline ends. Germline-derived CDR1 and CDR2 are SGHNT and YYREEE (reference sequence). The CDR3 extends over 14 amino acids. CDR3 region: CASSFPGAFNEQFF. The DNA for the CDR3 is TGTGCCAGCAGCTTTCCGGGAGCTTTCAATGAGCAGTTCTTC.

This clone came up once. The rearrangement uses TRBV9 and TRBJ1-1; TRBD1 agrees at 9 bases. The junction had 1 base not matched to a gene; V was cut back by 0 bases and J by 1 base. The CDR3 sequence is 15 residues long. The germline gives CDR1 SGDLS, CDR2 YYNGEE. This CDR3 reads CASSVEDRGNTEAFF. CDR3 DNA sequence: TGTGCCAGCAGCGTAGAGGACAGGGGGAACACTGAAGCTTTCTTT.

A few counts support this clone. The chain recombines TRBV19 with TRBJ2-5; maybe TRBD2 (6 bases). The ends were cut back, 5 bases at V and 2 bases at J, with 15 bases in the middle. The CDR3 has 15 amino acids. CDR1 and CDR2 from the germline V gene are LNHDA and SQIVND (reference sequence). The CDR3 coding sequence is TGTGCCAGTAGTCGTCTCCGGGGGAATCAAGAGACCCAGTACTTC. Translating gives CASSRLRGNQETQYF.

The rearrangement joins TRBV19 to TRBJ1-6; 8 positions agree with TRBD1. The J segment lost 7 bases and the V segment lost 8 bases, leaving 10 bases of the junction unmatched. Per the germline V gene, CDR1 is LNHDA and CDR2 is SQIVND (reference sequence). The CDR3 has 15 residues. CDR3 sequence: CASSYSGGPNSPLHF. In DNA form, the CDR3 reads TGTGCCAGTTCCTACTCAGGGGGCCCAAATTCACCCCTCCACTTT.

The genes are TRBV5-1 and TRBJ2-7, with a tentative D call TRBD1 (7 bases). The CDR3 contains 13 residues. Germline CDR1 SGHRS, CDR2 YFSETQ. Trimming shortened V by 5 bases and J by 4 bases, and 13 bases separated the two germline ends. This chain's CDR3 is CASSSGGPYEQYF. The DNA of the CDR3 is TGCGCCAGCAGTTCAGGGGGGCCGTACGAGCAGTACTTC.

The rearrangement links TRBV5-6 to TRBJ1-2; 10 bases are a match to TRBD1. The CDR3 loop spans 14 amino acids. V was pared by 4 bases and J by 6 bases, with 6 bases of the junction left unmatched. Germline CDR1 reads SGHDT; CDR2 reads YYEEEE. The CDR3 reads CASSVGQGIHGYTF. In DNA form, the CDR3 reads TGTGCCAGCAGCGTGGGACAGGGGATCCATGGCTACACCTTC.

In the case of this clone: A junction boundary mismatches the germline segment, possibly from a read error. This chain connects TRBV7-9 to TRBJ1-2; TRBD1 is a possible D gene (5 bases). This CDR3 has 16 amino acids. Germline CDR1 is SEHNR and CDR2 is FQNEAQ (reference sequence). This CDR3 reads CSSSFPPGIEGYGYTF. For the CDR3, the DNA is TGTTCCAGCAGCTTTCCGCCAGGGATTGAAGGCTATGGCTACACCTTC.

The chain combines TRBV7-9 with TRBJ2-3, with D uncertain. CDR1 is SEHNR and CDR2 is FQNEAQ in the germline V gene (reference sequence). The CDR3 sequence is 14 residues long. Trimming left V 3 bases short and J 1 base short, with 8 bases between. Here the CDR3 DNA reads TGTGCCAGCAGCTTTGGCTCCGGCACAGATACGCAGTATTTT. The encoded protein is CASSFGSGTDTQYF.

V and J are TRBV27 and TRBJ1-5, with TRBD1 identical over 7 bases. The CDR3 covers 17 residues. Per the germline V gene, CDR1 is MNHEY and CDR2 is SMNVEV (reference sequence). V shed 0 bases and J 0 bases; nucleotides not matched to a gene: 5. Written as DNA, the CDR3 is TGTGCCAGCAGTTTATCCGGACAGGCTTATAGCAATCAGCCCCAGCATTTT. It encodes CASSLSGQAYSNQPQHF.

This chain's CDR3 is CASSLAVTGELFF. CDR3 DNA sequence: TGCGCCAGCAGCTTGGCGGTCACCGGGGAGCTGTTTTTT. The rearrangement joins TRBV5-1 to TRBJ2-2; no clear D gene. Germline-derived CDR1 and CDR2 are SGHRS and YFSETQ. CDR3 length equals 13 residues. V lost 0 bases and J 4 bases, leaving 4 bases between the germline ends.

The chain joins TRBV25-1 to TRBJ1-5, with 10 bases fitting TRBD1. Germline loops: CDR1 MGHDK, CDR2 SYGVNS. CDR3 length equals 14 residues. V lost 5 bases and J lost 7; bases outside the gene matches: 5. CDR3 coding DNA: TGTGCCAGCAGTCCGGGACAGGGGCGCCAGCCCCAGCATTTT. Translation: CASSPGQGRQPQHF.

V gene TRBV5-6 combines with J gene TRBJ1-2; the match to TRBD1 covers 7 bases. This CDR3 contains 17 residues. J lost 5 bases, V lost 0 bases, and 13 bases had no gene match. Germline values: CDR1 SGHDT, CDR2 YYEEEE. CDR3 sequence reads: CASSLGARGVRTYGYTF. The DNA for the CDR3 is TGTGCCAGCAGCTTGGGAGCCAGGGGGGTCAGGACTTATGGCTACACCTTC. Full variable domain (outside the CDR3, taken from reference TRBV5-6 and TRBJ1-2): DAGVTQSPTHLIKTRGQQVTLRCSPKSGHDTVSWYQQALGQGPQFIFQYYEEEERQRGNFPDRFSGHQFPNYSSELNVNALLLGDSALYLCASSLGARGVRTYGYTFGSGTRLTVV.

The V and J genes are TRBV11-1 and TRBJ1-4; 9 bases line up with TRBD1. The CDR3 totals 14 residues. CDR1 and CDR2 from the germline V gene are SGHAT and FQDESV (reference sequence). Trimming cost V 4 bases and J 6 bases; bases outside gene matches: 3. CDR3 nucleotides: TGTGCCAGCAGCTCCCGGGACAGGGATGAAAAACTGTTTTTT. The encoded protein is CASSSRDRDEKLFF.